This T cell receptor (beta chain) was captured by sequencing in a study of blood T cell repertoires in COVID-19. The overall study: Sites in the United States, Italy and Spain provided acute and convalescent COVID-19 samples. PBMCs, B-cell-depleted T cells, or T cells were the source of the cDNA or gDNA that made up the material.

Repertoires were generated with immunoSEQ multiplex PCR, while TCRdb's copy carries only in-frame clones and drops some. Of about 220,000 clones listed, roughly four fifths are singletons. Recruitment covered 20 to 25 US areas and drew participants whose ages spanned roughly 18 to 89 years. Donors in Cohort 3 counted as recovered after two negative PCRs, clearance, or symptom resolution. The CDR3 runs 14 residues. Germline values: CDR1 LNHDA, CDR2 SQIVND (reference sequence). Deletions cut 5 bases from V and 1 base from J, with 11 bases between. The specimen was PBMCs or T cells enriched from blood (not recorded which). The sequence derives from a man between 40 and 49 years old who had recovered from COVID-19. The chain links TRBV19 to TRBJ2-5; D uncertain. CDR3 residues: CASSLQPFQETQYF. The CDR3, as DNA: TGTGCCAGTAGTTTACAGCCCTTCCAAGAGACCCAGTACTTC. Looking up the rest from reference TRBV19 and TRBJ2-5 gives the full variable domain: DGGITQSPKYLFRKEGQNVTLSCEQNLNHDAMYWYRQDPGQGLRLIYYSQIVNDFQKGDIAEGYSVSREKKESFPLTVTSAQKNPTAFYLCASSLQPFQETQYFGPGTRLLVL.